This T cell receptor (beta chain) was sequenced during a study of blood T cell repertoires in COVID-19. Study context: COVID-19 samples collected from the United States, Italy and Spain covered acute and convalescent phases.

V was trimmed by 5 bases and J by 1 base, leaving 16 bases between them. The germline CDR1 and CDR2 sequences are SEHNR and FQNEAQ (reference sequence). The CDR3 runs to 16 residues. Sequencing used immunoSEQ multiplex PCR; TCRdb keeps in-frame clones, though not all of them. Counted here are more than 110,000 clones, about 82% occurring once; the ten biggest clones make up 2.5% to 3%. Sequenced material: peripheral blood. The chain combines TRBV7-9 with TRBJ2-3, with D maybe TRBD2 (5 bases). This TCR derives from a man aged 50-60 years with acute or convalescent COVID-19. The CDR3 DNA is TGTGCCAGCAGCACCCACCCCGGACTGGGCACAGATACGCAGTATTTT. It is translated as CASSTHPGLGTDTQYF.